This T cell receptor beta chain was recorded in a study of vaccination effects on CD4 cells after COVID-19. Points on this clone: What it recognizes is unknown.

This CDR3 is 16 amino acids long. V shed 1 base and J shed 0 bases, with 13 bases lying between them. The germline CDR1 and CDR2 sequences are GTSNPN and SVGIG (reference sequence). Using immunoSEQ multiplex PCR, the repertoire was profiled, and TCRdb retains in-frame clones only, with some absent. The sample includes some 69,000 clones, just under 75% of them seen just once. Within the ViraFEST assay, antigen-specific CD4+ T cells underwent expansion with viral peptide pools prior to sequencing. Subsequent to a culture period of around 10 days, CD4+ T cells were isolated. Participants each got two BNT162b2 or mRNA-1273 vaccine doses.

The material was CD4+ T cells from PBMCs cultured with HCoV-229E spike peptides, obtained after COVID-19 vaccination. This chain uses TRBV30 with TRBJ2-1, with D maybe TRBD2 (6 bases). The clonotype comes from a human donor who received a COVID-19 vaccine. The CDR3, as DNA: TGTGCCTGGAGTGGCACTAGCCGGGGCTCCTACAATGAGCAGTTCTTC. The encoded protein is CAWSGTSRGSYNEQFF. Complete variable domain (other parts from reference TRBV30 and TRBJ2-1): SQTIHQWPATLVQPVGSPLSLECTVEGTSNPNLYWYRQAAGRGLQLLFYSVGIGQISSEVPQNLSASRPQDRQFILSSKKLLLSDSGFYLCAWSGTSRGSYNEQFFGPGTRLTVL.